Following are 21 T cell receptor beta chains from one sample sequenced in a study of shared clonotypes between healthy human individuals (dated by TCRdb to 2020 to 2022). The library relied on the immunoSEQ multiplex PCR assay. TCRdb mirrors the immuneACCESS table, restricted to in-frame sequences. Some clones are absent from its copies; in checked studies, under half trace to an unresolved V gene, and the reason for the others is unknown. In all, the sample holds roughly 2 million clones, and around 95% of those were seen once. Around 0.13% of the sample belongs to the ten largest clones. Source material: naive CD4+ T cells sorted from blood. The sample's cell subset or site label is to be understood as: CD45RA+ positively selected. Every receptor here comes from a young man in good health.

The chain employs TRBV10-2 and TRBJ2-2; D is undetermined. The length of the CDR3 is 14 residues. CDR1 WSHSY and CDR2 SAAADI come from the germline V gene. Trimming removed 3 bases at V and 1 base at J, with 6 bases between. In nucleotides, the CDR3 is TGCGCCAGCAGTGAATATGAGAACACCGGGGAGCTGTTTTTT. It codes for CASSEYENTGELFF.

The chain combines TRBV6-6 with TRBJ2-5, with a possible D match to TRBD2 (5 bases). The CDR3 consists of 12 residues. Germline V CDR1 and CDR2: MNHNY, SVGAGI (reference sequence). V shed 6 bases and J shed 10 bases, with 15 bases lying between them. The CDR3: CASSPRVLDQYF. The CDR3 region has the DNA TGTGCCAGCAGCCCGAGGGTCCTGGACCAGTACTTC.

The J gene is TRBJ2-2, the V gene TRBV6-1, with no clear D. V lost 7 bases, J lost 1 base, and 13 bases lay in between. Germline CDR1 MNHNS, CDR2 SASEGT. The CDR3 is made up of 15 amino acids. The CDR3 sequence is CASTKDGMNTGELFF. Written as DNA, the CDR3 is TGTGCCAGCACCAAGGACGGTATGAACACCGGGGAGCTGTTTTTT.

This chain connects TRBV25-1 to TRBJ1-2; TRBD1 might be the D (5 bases). The CDR3 extends over 17 amino acids. Germline V CDR1 and CDR2: MGHDK, SYGVNS. Deletions cut 3 bases from V and 0 bases from J, with 17 bases between. CDR3 sequence reads: CASSERDRTTANYGYTF. CDR3 bases: TGTGCCAGCAGTGAGCGGGACCGGACGACCGCTAACTATGGCTACACCTTC.

The J gene is TRBJ2-3, the V gene TRBV5-4, with 10 bases that match TRBD2. The CDR3 is 15 amino acids. Germline V gene data show CDR1 as SGHNT and CDR2 as YYREEE (reference sequence). Trimming took 4 bases from V and 3 from J; bases not matched to a gene: 5. The CDR3 DNA reads as TGTGCCAGCAGCCGACAACTAGCGGGGACAGATACGCAGTATTTT. Its protein product is CASSRQLAGTDTQYF.

This chain joins TRBV7-6 and TRBJ1-1; D is unclear. The CDR3 runs 12 residues. V was cut by 0 bases and J by 7 bases, with 6 bases left in between. Germline CDR1 and CDR2: SGHVS and FNYEAQ. CDR3 amino acids: CASSLAWGEAFF. The DNA of the CDR3 is TGTGCCAGCAGCTTAGCGTGGGGTGAAGCTTTCTTT.

The chain couples TRBV5-1 to TRBJ1-2; TRBD1 is a possible D gene (5 bases). The CDR3 runs to 12 residues. Trimming took 3 bases from V and 5 from J, leaving 8 bases between them. Germline CDR1 is SGHRS and CDR2 is YFSETQ. In DNA, the CDR3 is TGCGCCAGCAGCTGGGGGGAATATGGCTACACCTTC. Its translation: CASSWGEYGYTF. The full variable domain, with the rest looked up from reference TRBV5-1 and TRBJ1-2, is KAGVTQTPRYLIKTRGQQVTLSCSPISGHRSVSWYQQTPGQGLQFLFEYFSETQRNKGNFPGRFSGRQFSNSRSEMNVSTLELGDSALYLCASSWGEYGYTFGSGTRLTVV.

The chain combines TRBV6-6 with TRBJ2-7; the match to TRBD1 covers 10 bases. Trimming at V came to 9 bases and at J to 5 bases, leaving 10 bases not matched to a gene. Germline lookup yields CDR1 MNHNY and CDR2 SVGAGI (reference sequence). The CDR3 is 14 residues long. Written as DNA, the CDR3 is TGTGCCAGTCTCAGGGGGACAGGGGCCCACGAGCAGTACTTC. Its translation: CASLRGTGAHEQYF.

V is TRBV14 and J is TRBJ1-6; D gene ambiguous. Germline-derived CDR1 and CDR2 are SGHDN and FVKESK. Trimming removed 4 bases from V and 0 bases from J, with 13 bases in between. This CDR3 comprises 17 residues. In DNA form, the CDR3 reads TGTGCCAGCAGCCCCAAGTGGGCAAGCTCCTATAATTCACCCCTCCACTTT. Protein product: CASSPKWASSYNSPLHF. Drawing the rest from reference TRBV14 and TRBJ1-6, the complete variable domain is EAGVTQFPSHSVIEKGQTVTLRCDPISGHDNLYWYRRVMGKEIKFLLHFVKESKQDESGMPNNRFLAERTGGTYSTLKVQPAELEDSGVYFCASSPKWASSYNSPLHFGNGTRLTVT.

The CDR3 DNA follows: TGCGCCAGCAGCGGGACGGCTATCTACAATGAGCAGTTCTTC. Translated, it gives CASSGTAIYNEQFF. The rearrangement uses TRBV5-1 and TRBJ2-1; the D call may be TRBD1 or TRBD2 (5 bases each). Germline lookup yields CDR1 SGHRS and CDR2 YFSETQ. Trimming stripped 4 bases from V and 3 bases from J, with 11 bases between. This CDR3 contains 14 residues.

The V call is TRBV7-9, the J call TRBJ2-5, with a possible D match to TRBD1 (5 bases). This CDR3 contains 15 residues. Trimming removed 2 bases at V and 2 bases at J, with 12 bases between. The germline V gene has CDR1 SEHNR and CDR2 FQNEAQ (reference sequence). For the CDR3, the DNA is TGTGCCAGCAGCTTACTAGGGGATGCACAAGAGACCCAGTACTTC. Protein sequence: CASSLLGDAQETQYF. The whole variable domain, filled in from reference TRBV7-9 and TRBJ2-5, reads DTGVSQNPRHKITKRGQNVTFRCDPISEHNRLYWYRQTLGQGPEFLTYFQNEAQLEKSRLLSDRFSAERPKGSFSTLEIQRTEQGDSAMYLCASSLLGDAQETQYFGPGTRLLVL.

The chain recombines TRBV6-1 with TRBJ1-6, with 7 bases fitting TRBD1. The CDR3 spans 18 residues. V gave up 1 base and J gave up 9 bases; unmatched junction bases: 15. The germline V gene encodes CDR1 MNHNS and CDR2 SASEGT. The CDR3 bases are TGTGCCAGCAGTGAAGTGCACAGGGGTTTTAAAAAATTTTCACCCCTCCACTTT. Its translation: CASSEVHRGFKKFSPLHF.

The chain links TRBV7-2 to TRBJ1-1, with D unclear. V lost 4 bases and J lost 5, with 8 bases in between. The CDR3 covers 12 residues. Germline values: CDR1 SGHTA, CDR2 FQGNSA. CDR3 DNA: TGTGCCAGCAGCTCTTATTATACTGAAGCTTTCTTT. It translates to CASSSYYTEAFF.

This chain uses TRBV5-1 with TRBJ2-4, with no clear D. The CDR3 spans 14 residues. With 0 bases removed from V and 5 bases from J, the gap between germline ends came to 9 bases. The germline V gene encodes CDR1 SGHRS and CDR2 YFSETQ. The CDR3 nucleotides read TGCGCCAGCAGCTTGGCCGGGCAAGAAAACATTCAGTACTTC. This codes for CASSLAGQENIQYF.

This chain uses TRBV10-3 with TRBJ2-2, with D possibly TRBD2 on 5 matching bases. The CDR3 runs 16 residues. Trimming left V 2 bases short and J 1 base short, with 11 bases between. The germline CDR1 and CDR2 sequences are ENHRY and SYGVKD. As DNA, the CDR3 is TGTGCCATCAGTGAGGCTCGGGGTCAGAACACCGGGGAGCTGTTTTTT. As protein: CAISEARGQNTGELFF.

V and J are TRBV21-1 and TRBJ1-6. TRBV21-1 corresponds to a pseudogene. The CDR3 runs 16 residues. Here the CDR3 DNA reads TGTGCCAGCAACCTGGGGGGCCTAGAACCTCCTTCACCCCTCCACTTT. It specifies CASNLGGLEPPSPLHF.

CDR3 in amino acids: CASRTGLGYGYTF. CDR3 DNA: TGTGCTAGCAGAACAGGGCTGGGATATGGCTACACCTTC. This chain connects TRBV19 to TRBJ1-2; possible D gene TRBD1, 6 bases. The length of the CDR3 is 13 residues. Germline lookup yields CDR1 LNHDA and CDR2 SQIVND (reference sequence).

This clone came up once. This sequence joins TRBV28 and TRBJ2-7; D may be TRBD1 or TRBD2 (5 bases each). The length of the CDR3 is 16 residues. Between the trimmed V and J ends, which lost 2 bases and 7 bases, there was a span of 21 bases. CDR1 is MDHEN and CDR2 is SYDVKM in the germline V gene. Written as DNA, the CDR3 is TGTGCCAGCAGTTTACCCCGGGGACCCGGGGCTTATGAGCAGTACTTC. This codes for CASSLPRGPGAYEQYF. The full variable domain, completed using reference TRBV28 and TRBJ2-7, is DVKVTQSSRYLVKRTGEKVFLECVQDMDHENMFWYRQDPGLGLRLIYFSYDVKMKEKGDIPEGYSVSREKKERFSLILESASTNQTSMYLCASSLPRGPGAYEQYFGPGTRLTVT.

Comments on this clone: Other DNA sequences in this sample translate to the same CDR3. This chain uses TRBV13 with TRBJ2-7; D is uncertain. CDR1 and CDR2 from the germline V gene are PRHDT and FYEKMQ (reference sequence). V lost 0 bases and J 3 bases, leaving 6 bases between the germline ends. This CDR3 region has 13 residues. The DNA for the CDR3 is TGTGCCAGCAGCTTAGGACCATTCTACGAGCAGTACTTC. It yields the protein CASSLGPFYEQYF.

Worth noting for this clone: Other nucleotide sequences in the sample specify the same CDR3. The chain couples TRBV6-5 to TRBJ2-5, with 9 positions matching TRBD1. The CDR3 is made up of 15 amino acids. Germline CDR1 and CDR2: MNHEY and SVGAGI. The ends lost 0 bases at V and 4 bases at J; junction bases unmatched: 3. CDR3 nucleotides: TGTGCCAGCAGTTACTCAGGGACAGGGCGAGAGACCCAGTACTTC. Protein: CASSYSGTGRETQYF.

The chain carries TRBV6-1 and TRBJ2-2; TRBD2 is a possible D gene (5 bases). Looked up from germline, CDR1 is MNHNS and CDR2 is SASEGT. Trimming shortened V by 2 bases and J by 5 bases, and 9 bases separated the two germline ends. This CDR3 contains 14 residues. CDR3 sequence reads: CASSEIWTTGELFF. The CDR3 DNA follows: TGTGCCAGCAGTGAAATTTGGACTACCGGGGAGCTGTTTTTT.